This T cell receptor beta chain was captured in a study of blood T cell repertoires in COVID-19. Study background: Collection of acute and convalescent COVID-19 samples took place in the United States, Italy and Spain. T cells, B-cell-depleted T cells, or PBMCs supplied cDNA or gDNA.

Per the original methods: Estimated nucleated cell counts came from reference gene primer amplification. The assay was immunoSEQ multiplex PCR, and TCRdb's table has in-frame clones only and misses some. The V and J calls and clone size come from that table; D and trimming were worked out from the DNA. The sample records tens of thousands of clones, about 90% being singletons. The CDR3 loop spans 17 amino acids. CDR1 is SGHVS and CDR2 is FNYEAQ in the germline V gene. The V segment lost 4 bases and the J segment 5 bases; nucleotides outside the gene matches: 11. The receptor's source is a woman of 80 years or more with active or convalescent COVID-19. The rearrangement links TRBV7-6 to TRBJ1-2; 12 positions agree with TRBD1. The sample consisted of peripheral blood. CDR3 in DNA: TGTGCCAGCAGCTCGACCGGGACAGGGGGCGGTTTGTATGGCTACACCTTC. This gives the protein CASSSTGTGGGLYGYTF.